The next 32 T cell receptor beta chains were all read from a single sample in a study of technical replicates of blood from several donors. Assay used: immunoSEQ multiplex PCR; TCRdb lists only in-frame clones, some missing. This repertoire shows around 72,000 clones, 90% to 95% found once; its top ten account for roughly 5%. Sequencing input: PBMCs. These receptors all come from a human donor in good health. Some clones in this sample may be carry-over from other donors' samples.

The CDR3 loop reads CASSPRGRGSPLHF. CDR3 bases: TGTGCCAGCAGTCCCAGGGGCCGAGGGTCACCCCTCCACTTT. V and J are TRBV2 and TRBJ1-6, with a possible D match to TRBD1 (6 bases). Trimming shortened V by 5 bases and J by 10 bases, and 15 bases separated the two germline ends. CDR3 size: 14 residues. Germline CDR1 and CDR2: SNHLY and FYNNEI.

This chain connects TRBV10-1 to TRBJ2-1, with 8 bases matching TRBD2. The CDR3 spans 13 residues. In germline, CDR1 is WNHNN, CDR2 SYGVQD (reference sequence). V shed 5 bases and J 5 bases; nucleotides not matched to a gene: 2. CDR3 residues: CASSNSGDNEQFF. The CDR3 DNA reads TGCGCCAGCAGTAATAGCGGGGACAATGAGCAGTTCTTC.

This clone was found once. The J gene is TRBJ2-2, the V gene TRBV5-1; D is uncertain. Germline CDR1 reads SGHRS; CDR2 reads YFSETQ. V was clipped by 6 bases and J by 2 bases, with 8 bases between them. CDR3 size: 13 residues. CDR3 sequence (DNA): TGCGCCAGCACCCTAGTTAACACCGGGGAGCTGTTTTTT. This translates into CASTLVNTGELFF.

This chain connects TRBV5-1 to TRBJ2-7, with D maybe TRBD2 (5 bases). In germline, CDR1 is SGHRS, CDR2 YFSETQ. The CDR3 length is 14 residues. V lost 4 bases to trimming and J lost 6 bases, with 17 bases between them. The CDR3 DNA reads TGCGCCAGCAGCCTGGACCGGCTAGCTAGCGAGCAGTACTTC. It yields the protein CASSLDRLASEQYF.

The chain joins TRBV7-2 to TRBJ2-7; D is possibly TRBD1 (6 bases). CDR1 and CDR2 (germline): SGHTA, FQGNSA. The germline V and J ends were trimmed by 5 bases and 0 bases, with 11 bases remaining between them. The CDR3 extends over 14 amino acids. The CDR3 DNA follows: TGTGCCAGCAGCCCAGACAGGAGCTCCTACGAGCAGTACTTC. As protein: CASSPDRSSYEQYF.

The J gene is TRBJ1-4, the V gene TRBV6-6; the D is unclear. Trimming shortened V by 6 bases and J by 5 bases, and 10 bases separated the two germline ends. In germline, CDR1 is MNHNY, CDR2 SVGAGI (reference sequence). CDR3 length: 13 amino acids. The CDR3 protein is CASRHLLNEKLFF. CDR3 DNA: TGTGCCAGCAGACACCTGTTAAATGAAAAACTGTTTTTT.

The chain combines TRBV11-1 with TRBJ1-6, with 10 nucleotides matching TRBD1. The V and J ends lost 5 bases and 8 bases, in that order; junction bases with no gene match: 3. Germline V CDR1 and CDR2: SGHAT, FQDESV (reference sequence). The CDR3 runs 14 residues. CDR3 sequence reads: CASSPGTGDSPLHF. The CDR3 DNA reads as TGTGCCAGCAGCCCCGGGACAGGGGATTCACCCCTCCACTTT.

V and J are TRBV7-2 and TRBJ1-6, with TRBD1 matching over 7 bases. Per the germline V gene, CDR1 is SGHTA and CDR2 is FQGNSA. The V segment lost 8 bases and the J segment 6 bases; nucleotides outside the gene matches: 4. CDR3 size: 13 residues. CDR3 region: CASSDRVNSPLHF. DNA for the CDR3: TGTGCCAGCTCCGACAGGGTTAATTCACCCCTCCACTTT. The whole variable domain, filled in from reference TRBV7-2 and TRBJ1-6, reads GAGVSQSPSNKVTEKGKDVELRCDPISGHTALYWYRQSLGQGLEFLIYFQGNSAPDKSGLPSDRFSAERTGGSVSTLTIQRTQQEDSAVYLCASSDRVNSPLHFGNGTRLTVT.

As DNA, the CDR3 is TGTGCCAGCAGTTTTCTCTCCCTGGACAGGCTGGGGGAAAAACTGTTTTTT. This codes for CASSFLSLDRLGEKLFF. The V gene is TRBV27, the J gene TRBJ1-4, with 7 bases matching TRBD1. V lost 3 bases to trimming and J lost 8 bases; unmatched junction nucleotides: 15. This CDR3 region has 17 residues. CDR1 is MNHEY, CDR2 SMNVEV, per germline (reference sequence).

V gene TRBV2 combines with J gene TRBJ2-7, with TRBD1 matching 8 bases. In germline, CDR1 is SNHLY, CDR2 FYNNEI. Trimming took 8 bases from V and 4 from J; bases not matched to a gene: 7. This CDR3 comprises 13 residues. The CDR3 DNA follows: TGTGCCAGCGCCCGGACAGGGTGGTACGAGCAGTACTTC. Amino acid sequence: CASARTGWYEQYF. Based on the CDR3 plus reference TRBV2 and TRBJ2-7, the full variable domain is EPEVTQTPSHQVTQMGQEVILRCVPISNHLYFYWYRQILGQKVEFLVSFYNNEISEKSEIFDDQFSVERPDGSNFTLKIRSTKLEDSAMYFCASARTGWYEQYFGPGTRLTVT.

The chain has TRBV10-3 and TRBJ1-2; D not resolved. V lost 4 bases and J 7 bases, leaving 10 bases between the germline ends. Germline CDR1 ENHRY, CDR2 SYGVKD. This CDR3 has 12 residues. DNA of the CDR3: TGTGCCATCAGTGGGGCAAACGGTGGCTACACCTTC. Translated: CAISGANGGYTF.

This chain uses TRBV9 with TRBJ2-7, with D perhaps matching TRBD1 (6 bases). V lost 0 bases and J lost 0, with 7 bases in between. The CDR3 totals 14 residues. Germline assignment: CDR1 SGDLS and CDR2 YYNGEE. The CDR3 coding sequence is TGTGCCAGCAGCGTAGCGGACAGCTCCTACGAGCAGTACTTC. It specifies CASSVADSSYEQYF.

This clone came up a few times. The chain couples TRBV30 to TRBJ1-1, with 10 nucleotides matching TRBD1. Germline V gene lookup returns CDR1 GTSNPN and CDR2 SVGIG (reference sequence). J was trimmed by 0 bases and V by 2 bases; bases with no gene match: 3. The CDR3 covers 15 residues. The CDR3 DNA reads TGTGCCTGGAGTCCGACAGGGGGCTTGAACACTGAAGCTTTCTTT. This codes for CAWSPTGGLNTEAFF.

In its sample, this clone was seen once. The V gene is TRBV25-1, the J gene TRBJ2-7, with 7 positions matching TRBD1. With V trimmed by 10 bases and J by 0 bases, 6 bases remained unmatched. The germline V gene encodes CDR1 MGHDK and CDR2 SYGVNS. The CDR3 is made up of 13 amino acids. As DNA, the CDR3 is TGTGCCACCGCGGACAGGAACTCCTACGAGCAGTACTTC. Translation gives CATADRNSYEQYF.

The chain is built from TRBV2 and TRBJ2-7, with D maybe TRBD1 (6 bases). The CDR3 length is 13 residues. Germline V gene data show CDR1 as SNHLY and CDR2 as FYNNEI. V lost 7 bases, J lost 5 bases, and 15 bases lay in between. CDR3 region: CASTYRAGNEQYF. Here the CDR3 DNA reads TGTGCCAGCACTTACAGGGCAGGGAACGAGCAGTACTTC.

The chain couples TRBV19 to TRBJ2-6; TRBD1 matches at 7 bases. The V and J ends lost 5 bases and 2 bases, in that order; junction bases with no gene match: 6. The CDR3 is 16 amino acids. Per germline, CDR1 LNHDA and CDR2 SQIVND (reference sequence). The CDR3: CASSPTGIAGANVLTF. Written as DNA, the CDR3 is TGTGCCAGTAGTCCGACAGGGATCGCTGGGGCCAACGTCCTGACTTTC. Drawing the rest from reference TRBV19 and TRBJ2-6, the complete variable domain is DGGITQSPKYLFRKEGQNVTLSCEQNLNHDAMYWYRQDPGQGLRLIYYSQIVNDFQKGDIAEGYSVSREKKESFPLTVTSAQKNPTAFYLCASSPTGIAGANVLTFGAGSRLTVL.

J is TRBJ2-7 and V is TRBV10-2; possible D gene TRBD1, 6 bases. CDR3 length: 15 amino acids. V was trimmed by 7 bases and J by 1 base, leaving 17 bases between them. Germline assignment: CDR1 WSHSY and CDR2 SAAADI. CDR3 in DNA: TGCGCCAGCACCTACAGCGACAGGTTTTCCTACGAGCAGTACTTC. Encoded protein: CASTYSDRFSYEQYF.

The chain has TRBV6-5 and TRBJ2-2; a weak D match, TRBD2 (7 bases). V was shortened by 4 bases and J by 6 bases, with 12 bases between the two germline ends. Germline V gene sequence: CDR1 MNHEY, CDR2 SVGAGI. The CDR3 contains 14 residues. The CDR3 coding sequence is TGTGCCAGCAGTTCGGGGGGCCGTCCCGGGGAGCTGTTTTTT. Translation: CASSSGGRPGELFF.

As regards this clone: Distinct nucleotide sequences in the sample also encode this CDR3. The rearrangement uses TRBV7-7 and TRBJ2-2, with 9 bases fitting TRBD2. V dropped 1 base and J dropped 5; count of bases not matched to a gene: 2. This CDR3 region has 15 residues. Germline V gives CDR1 SSHAT, CDR2 FNYEAQ (reference sequence). The CDR3 sequence: CASSLGREGTGELFF. CDR3 DNA: TGTGCCAGCAGCTTAGGGCGGGAGGGGACCGGGGAGCTGTTTTTT. Looking up the rest from reference TRBV7-7 and TRBJ2-2 gives the full variable domain: GAGVSQSPRYKVTKRGQDVTLRCDPISSHATLYWYQQALGQGPEFLTYFNYEAQPDKSGLPSDRFSAERPEGSISTLTIQRTEQRDSAMYRCASSLGREGTGELFFGEGSRLTVL.

The rearrangement links TRBV4-3 to TRBJ2-1; 7 bases agree with TRBD1. Per the germline V gene, CDR1 is LGHNA and CDR2 is YSLEER. J lost 7 bases, V lost 3 bases, and 6 bases had no gene match. The CDR3 has 14 amino acids. The CDR3 DNA reads as TGCGCCAGCAGCCATCCGGGACAGTCAAATGAGCAGTTCTTC. It codes for CASSHPGQSNEQFF.

V usage is TRBV29-1 and J usage is TRBJ1-4; no clear D gene. V gave up 4 bases and J gave up 3 bases, with 3 bases separating them. Looked up from germline, CDR1 is SQVTM and CDR2 is ANQGSEA. The CDR3 length is 11 residues. The CDR3 is CSVAANEKLFF. The CDR3, as DNA: TGCAGCGTTGCCGCTAATGAAAAACTGTTTTTT. Variable domain in full (rest from reference TRBV29-1 and TRBJ1-4): SAVISQKPSRDICQRGTSLTIQCQVDSQVTMMFWYRQQPGQSLTLIATANQGSEATYESGFVIDKFPISRPNLTFSTLTVSNMSPEDSSIYLCSVAANEKLFFGSGTQLSVL.

This clone appeared a single time. The chain couples TRBV5-1 to TRBJ2-5; TRBD2 matches 9 bases. V trimming: 0 bases; J trimming: 2 bases; junction bases outside the gene matches: 8. The germline V gene has CDR1 SGHRS and CDR2 YFSETQ. CDR3 size: 17 residues. Written as DNA, the CDR3 is TGCGCCAGCAGCTTGGACCCTAGCGGGGTGACTCAAGAGACCCAGTACTTC. Its protein is CASSLDPSGVTQETQYF.

This clone came up once. The V call is TRBV6-1, the J call TRBJ1-3; D not resolved. The CDR3 totals 14 residues. Germline CDR1 reads MNHNS; CDR2 reads SASEGT. The germline V and J ends were trimmed by 3 bases and 0 bases, with 6 bases remaining between them. CDR3 region: CASSDSGSGNTIYF. The CDR3 region has the DNA TGTGCCAGCAGTGATTCGGGCTCTGGAAACACCATATATTTT.

The chain recombines TRBV15 with TRBJ1-4; 7 nucleotides align to TRBD1. Germline loops: CDR1 LNHNV, CDR2 YYDKDF (reference sequence). J lost 6 bases, V lost 4 bases, and 8 bases had no gene match. The CDR3 extends over 15 amino acids. As DNA, the CDR3 is TGTGCCACCAGCACCCCGGGCGGACAGGATGAAAAACTGTTTTTT. Protein sequence: CATSTPGGQDEKLFF.

The rearrangement links TRBV19 to TRBJ1-1; 7 bases align to TRBD1. Germline CDR1 and CDR2: LNHDA and SQIVND (reference sequence). This CDR3 has 16 amino acids. The V segment lost 7 bases and the J segment 2 bases; nucleotides outside the gene matches: 13. The CDR3 loop is CASIPQGMSFNTEAFF. CDR3 DNA: TGTGCCAGTATACCACAGGGGATGTCATTCAACACTGAAGCTTTCTTT.

The chain joins TRBV7-9 to TRBJ1-1, with D perhaps TRBD1 (6 bases). Germline CDR1 SEHNR, CDR2 FQNEAQ (reference sequence). The CDR3 is made up of 19 amino acids. V was pared by 1 base and J by 0 bases, with 21 bases between. The CDR3 sequence: CASSLGFRSGHLLNTEAFF. The DNA for the CDR3 is TGTGCCAGCAGCTTAGGTTTCCGATCGGGACACCTATTGAACACTGAAGCTTTCTTT.

The rearrangement joins TRBV7-2 to TRBJ1-2; perhaps TRBD1 as D (5 bases). This CDR3 is 18 amino acids long. The germline V gene has CDR1 SGHTA and CDR2 FQGNSA. Trimming stripped 7 bases from V and 5 bases from J, with 29 bases between. The CDR3 is CASTPQARRAHISYGYTF. CDR3 bases: TGTGCCAGCACCCCCCAAGCACGCAGGGCCCACATTAGTTATGGCTACACCTTC.

The gene calls are TRBV19 and TRBJ2-7, with 10 nucleotides matching TRBD2. CDR3 length: 15 amino acids. The germline V gene encodes CDR1 LNHDA and CDR2 SQIVND (reference sequence). The V and J ends lost 8 bases and 0 bases, in that order; junction bases with no gene match: 7. The CDR3 spells CASQRGGFSSYEQYF. The CDR3 region has the DNA TGTGCCAGTCAGCGGGGGGGATTTAGCTCCTACGAGCAGTACTTC.

This chain connects TRBV27 to TRBJ2-1; 8 positions agree with TRBD2. This CDR3 is built from 18 residues. The germline V gene encodes CDR1 MNHEY and CDR2 SMNVEV (reference sequence). V lost 6 bases, J lost 0 bases, and 13 bases stayed unmatched. CDR3 in amino acids: CASSQGLGSVSSYNEQFF. In DNA, the CDR3 is TGTGCCAGCAGCCAGGGACTAGGAAGCGTCTCCTCCTACAATGAGCAGTTCTTC.

The chain uses TRBV5-5 and TRBJ1-3; D not certain. The CDR3 spans 15 residues. The germline gives CDR1 SGHKS, CDR2 YYEKEE (reference sequence). Trimming stripped 2 bases from V and 0 bases from J, with 9 bases between. The CDR3 nucleotides read TGTGCCAGCAGCTTTTACGGGGACTCTGGAAACACCATATATTTT. Amino acid sequence: CASSFYGDSGNTIYF.

The chain couples TRBV4-1 to TRBJ2-7; 10 bases align to TRBD1. Germline lookup yields CDR1 MGHRA and CDR2 YSYEKL. CDR3 length equals 16 residues. V gave up 0 bases and J gave up 2 bases; unmatched junction bases: 4. The CDR3 sequence: CASSQDTGQGAYEQYF. The CDR3 bases are TGCGCCAGCAGCCAAGATACTGGACAGGGGGCCTACGAGCAGTACTTC.

V is TRBV2 and J is TRBJ1-4; no firm D call. V was shortened by 6 bases and J by 2 bases, with 13 bases between the two germline ends. This CDR3 region has 15 residues. The germline gives CDR1 SNHLY, CDR2 FYNNEI. CDR3 in DNA: TGTGCCAGCAGCCCTAGACGGAGCACTAATGAAAAACTGTTTTTT. The encoded protein is CASSPRRSTNEKLFF.